One sample yielded the 20 T cell receptor beta chains listed below, sequenced in a study of OX40 agonist ivuxolimab in advanced cancers. Library generation was performed with the immunoSEQ multiplex PCR assay. TCRdb took this table from immuneACCESS and kept in-frame rearrangements with V and J called. Such tables lack part of the clones; where checked against another copy, unresolved V genes explain under half of the gap, and the rest is unexplained. Across this sample there are some 68,000 clones, with roughly 86% seen only once. Of the sample, about 2.1% falls within the top ten clones. This specimen consisted of CD4+ or CD8+ T cells sorted from blood, obtained in a trial of the OX40 agonist ivuxolimab. All receptors derive from an adult with an advanced solid tumor such as melanoma, head and neck, liver or kidney cancer.

The V gene is TRBV6-5, the J gene TRBJ2-7, with TRBD1 identical over 9 bases. The CDR3 is made up of 15 amino acids. V shed 6 bases, J shed 3 bases, and the junction held 9 bases outside the gene matches. Germline CDR1 MNHEY, CDR2 SVGAGI. The CDR3 DNA is TGTGCCAGCAGATCTACCGGGACAGGGATCTACGAGCAGTACTTC. Protein product: CASRSTGTGIYEQYF.

This sequence joins TRBV2 and TRBJ1-2; TRBD1 is a possible D gene (5 bases). CDR1 SNHLY and CDR2 FYNNEI come from the germline V gene. V was trimmed by 4 bases and J by 6 bases, leaving 18 bases between them. The CDR3 has 15 residues. The CDR3 nucleotides read TGTGCCAGCAGTGTCCGGTGGGACGCCCAAAATGGCTACACCTTC. This gives the protein CASSVRWDAQNGYTF.

V and J are TRBV5-1 and TRBJ1-3; D remains unclear. Trimming took 4 bases from V and 1 from J, leaving 9 bases between them. Germline CDR1 and CDR2: SGHRS and YFSETQ. The CDR3 runs 14 residues. CDR3 in DNA: TGCGCCAGCAGCGTCGGCGGGTCTGGAAACACCATATATTTT. Its translation is CASSVGGSGNTIYF.

This clone appeared a few times. The V call is TRBV6-6, the J call TRBJ1-1, with D possibly being TRBD1 (6 bases). CDR1 is MNHNY, CDR2 SVGAGI, per germline (reference sequence). The CDR3 is 15 amino acids. Trimming took 8 bases from V and 0 from J, leaving 16 bases between them. This chain's CDR3 is CASGIGQIMNTEAFF. The CDR3 bases are TGTGCCAGCGGGATCGGACAGATCATGAACACTGAAGCTTTCTTT.

A single count supports this clone. The J gene is TRBJ2-3, the V gene TRBV10-3; unclear D gene. V was shortened by 7 bases and J by 2 bases, with 13 bases between the two germline ends. The CDR3 has 14 amino acids. Germline V gene data show CDR1 as ENHRY and CDR2 as SYGVKD. CDR3 nucleotides: TGTGCCATCATGCTCGCGCCAAACACAGATACGCAGTATTTT. Residues: CAIMLAPNTDTQYF.

Notes on this clone: Other DNA sequences of this sample code for an identical CDR3. The chain is built from TRBV7-8 and TRBJ2-2; D remains ambiguous. The CDR3 covers 13 residues. Germline CDR1 and CDR2: SGHVS and FQNEAQ. V lost 1 base and J lost 3, with 3 bases in between. The CDR3 DNA sequence: TGTGCCAGCAGCTTAGTCGACACCGGGGAGCTGTTTTTT. Amino acid sequence: CASSLVDTGELFF.

In nucleotides, the CDR3 is TGCGCCAGCAGCTTGGGAGGGACAGGGCAGGCGAACACTGAAGCTTTCTTT. Encoded protein: CASSLGGTGQANTEAFF. V and J are TRBV5-1 and TRBJ1-1, with 9 positions matching TRBD1. V was clipped by 0 bases and J by 1 base; unmatched bases: 7. The CDR3 consists of 17 residues. CDR1 SGHRS and CDR2 YFSETQ come from the germline V gene.

The rearrangement uses TRBV5-5 and TRBJ1-1; 9 nucleotides match TRBD1. The junction had 3 bases not matched to a gene; V was cut back by 2 bases and J by 4 bases. This CDR3 spans 14 amino acids. Germline loops: CDR1 SGHKS, CDR2 YYEKEE (reference sequence). The CDR3 DNA sequence: TGTGCCAGCAGCTTCGGACAGGGGTTCACTGAAGCTTTCTTT. Its protein is CASSFGQGFTEAFF.

This rearrangement joins TRBV7-9 to TRBJ2-3; D not certain. Per germline, CDR1 SEHNR and CDR2 FQNEAQ (reference sequence). This CDR3 region has 15 residues. Trimming took off 5 bases at V and 2 bases at J, with 14 bases between the two ends. This CDR3 reads CASSKDLPLTDTQYF. The CDR3 DNA is TGTGCCAGCAGCAAAGACTTACCGCTCACAGATACGCAGTATTTT.

This clone has only one observation. V gene TRBV7-9 combines with J gene TRBJ1-4; 9 nucleotides agree with TRBD1. The J segment lost 7 bases and the V segment lost 3 bases, leaving 3 bases of the junction unmatched. Looked up from germline, CDR1 is SEHNR and CDR2 is FQNEAQ (reference sequence). CDR3 length: 14 residues. The CDR3 loop reads CASSLGQGFEKLFF. The CDR3 DNA follows: TGTGCCAGCAGCTTGGGACAGGGATTTGAAAAACTGTTTTTT. Using reference TRBV7-9 and TRBJ1-4 for the parts outside the CDR3, the full variable domain is DTGVSQNPRHKITKRGQNVTFRCDPISEHNRLYWYRQTLGQGPEFLTYFQNEAQLEKSRLLSDRFSAERPKGSFSTLEIQRTEQGDSAMYLCASSLGQGFEKLFFGSGTQLSVL.

In regard to this clone: At one end the junction does not follow the germline gene, possibly because of a read error. The sample contains more than one DNA sequence encoding this CDR3. This chain links TRBV6-5 with TRBJ2-5, with D possibly matching TRBD2 (5 bases). The V gene's germline CDR1 is MNHEY and CDR2 SVGAGI. The CDR3 runs 13 residues. Here the CDR3 DNA reads TGTGCCAGCAGACCGTTTTTGGGAGAGGCCCAGTACTTC. Translated, it gives CASRPFLGEAQYF.

The rearrangement uses TRBV28 and TRBJ2-2; D gene uncertain. V gave up 5 bases and J gave up 2 bases, with 6 bases separating them. This CDR3 spans 13 amino acids. Looked up from germline, CDR1 is MDHEN and CDR2 is SYDVKM. CDR3 residues: CASSVCNTGELFF. The CDR3 DNA reads TGTGCCAGCAGTGTCTGCAACACCGGGGAGCTGTTTTTT.

CDR3 in amino acids: CASSLIAASGNTIYF. The CDR3 DNA reads as TGTGCCAGCAGCTTAATCGCCGCATCCGGAAACACCATATATTTT. The rearrangement joins TRBV7-9 to TRBJ1-3; D is unclear. This CDR3 has 15 residues. CDR1 is SEHNR, CDR2 FQNEAQ, per germline (reference sequence). V was pared by 2 bases and J by 4 bases, with 12 bases between.

CDR3 nucleotides: TGTGCCTGGATCCCCACAATCTCTCTCGTCTCCTACAATGAGCAGTTCTTC. It translates to CAWIPTISLVSYNEQFF. The chain joins TRBV30 to TRBJ2-1; D remains ambiguous. Germline CDR1 GTSNPN, CDR2 SVGIG (reference sequence). The CDR3 has 17 amino acids. The germline V and J ends were trimmed by 4 bases and 0 bases, with 19 bases remaining between them.

This chain uses TRBV7-3 with TRBJ2-2; D remains ambiguous. This CDR3 region has 15 residues. V lost 5 bases and J lost 6, with 16 bases in between. Germline CDR1 and CDR2: SGHTA and FQGTGA. CDR3 sequence (DNA): TGTGCCAGCAGCCCCGGCACTAATTTCCCCGGGGAGCTGTTTTTT. Its protein product is CASSPGTNFPGELFF.

This clone was detected only once. The chain links TRBV10-1 to TRBJ2-2, with a tentative D call TRBD2 (5 bases). Trimming stripped 5 bases from V and 1 base from J, with 8 bases between. This CDR3 region has 14 residues. Germline V gene sequence: CDR1 WNHNN, CDR2 SYGVQD (reference sequence). CDR3 coding DNA: TGCGCCAGCAGTTTAGCGAGGAACACCGGGGAGCTGTTTTTT. Amino acid sequence: CASSLARNTGELFF.

The chain has TRBV27 and TRBJ2-1; 7 bases map to TRBD2. The CDR3 runs to 16 residues. Trimming took 8 bases from V and 2 from J; bases not matched to a gene: 12. Germline V CDR1 and CDR2: MNHEY, SMNVEV (reference sequence). DNA for the CDR3: TGTGCCAGCTCCCCACTAGCGAAGTCGCCCTACAATGAGCAGTTCTTC. Its translation: CASSPLAKSPYNEQFF.

CDR3 in amino acids: CASRGQHQETQYF. The CDR3 coding sequence is TGTGCCAGCAGGGGACAGCACCAAGAGACCCAGTACTTC. This chain joins TRBV5-4 and TRBJ2-5; 7 positions match TRBD1. Germline CDR1 reads SGHNT; CDR2 reads YYREEE (reference sequence). V shed 5 bases, J shed 0 bases, and the junction held 1 base outside the gene matches. The CDR3 has 13 amino acids.

This clone was counted a single time. The chain couples TRBV5-1 to TRBJ2-3, with 8 positions matching TRBD2. V lost 3 bases to trimming and J lost 2 bases; unmatched junction nucleotides: 5. CDR3 length: 15 amino acids. The germline CDR1 and CDR2 sequences are SGHRS and YFSETQ. The CDR3 coding sequence is TGCGCCAGCAGCTACGTAGCGGGAACCACAGATACGCAGTATTTT. Amino acid sequence: CASSYVAGTTDTQYF.

The CDR3 spells CASSLTGLALSSGANVLTF. The CDR3 DNA reads TGTGCCAGCAGCTTAACGGGACTAGCTTTGAGCTCTGGGGCCAACGTCCTGACTTTC. This chain joins TRBV7-8 and TRBJ2-6, with TRBD2 matching over 9 bases. In germline, CDR1 is SGHVS, CDR2 FQNEAQ. The CDR3 is 19 amino acids. The junction had 8 bases not matched to a gene; V was cut back by 2 bases and J by 0 bases.